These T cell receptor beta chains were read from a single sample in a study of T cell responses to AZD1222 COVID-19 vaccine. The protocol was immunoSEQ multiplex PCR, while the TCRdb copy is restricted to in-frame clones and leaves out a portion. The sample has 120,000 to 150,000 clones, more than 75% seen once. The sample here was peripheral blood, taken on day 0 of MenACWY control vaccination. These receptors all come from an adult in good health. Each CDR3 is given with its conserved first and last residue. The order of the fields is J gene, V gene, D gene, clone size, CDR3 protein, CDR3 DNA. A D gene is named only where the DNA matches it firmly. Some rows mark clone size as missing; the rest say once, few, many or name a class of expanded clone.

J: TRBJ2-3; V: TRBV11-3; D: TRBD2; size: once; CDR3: CASSTGLGKDTQYF; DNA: TGTGCCAGCAGCACGGGACTAGGGAAAGATACGCAGTATTTT
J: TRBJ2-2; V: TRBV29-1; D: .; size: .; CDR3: CSVKGEGANTGELFF; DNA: TGCAGCGTCAAAGGGGAGGGGGCGAACACCGGGGAGCTGTTTTTT
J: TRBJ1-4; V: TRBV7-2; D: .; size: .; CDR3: CASSAGGPNEKLFF; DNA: TGTGCCAGCAGCGCCGGGGGGCCTAATGAAAAACTGTTTTTT
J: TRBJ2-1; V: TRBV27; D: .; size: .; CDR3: CASSPSPVNNEQFF; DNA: TGTGCCAGCAGTCCCTCTCCTGTGAACAATGAGCAGTTCTTC
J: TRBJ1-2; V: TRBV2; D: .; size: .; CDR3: CASSEGVDGYTF; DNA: TGTGCCAGCAGTGAAGGGGTAGACGGCTACACCTTC
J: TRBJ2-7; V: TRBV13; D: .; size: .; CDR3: CASSLPPQGYEQYF; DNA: TGTGCCAGCAGCCTACCCCCACAGGGCTACGAGCAGTACTTC
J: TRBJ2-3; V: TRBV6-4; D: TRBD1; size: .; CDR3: CASSDGQGADTQYF; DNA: TGTGCCAGCAGTGACGGACAGGGGGCAGATACGCAGTATTTT
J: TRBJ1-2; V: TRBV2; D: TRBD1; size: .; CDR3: CASSEALDRGPVSTF; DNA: TGTGCCAGCAGTGAAGCGCTTGACAGGGGCCCAGTGAGCACCTTC
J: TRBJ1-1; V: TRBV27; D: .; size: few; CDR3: CATRTAEMNTEAFF; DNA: TGTGCCACCCGGACAGCCGAAATGAACACTGAAGCTTTCTTT
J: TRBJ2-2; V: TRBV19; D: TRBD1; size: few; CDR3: CASRGTGIAGELFF; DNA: TGTGCCAGTAGAGGGACAGGGATAGCCGGGGAGCTGTTTTTT
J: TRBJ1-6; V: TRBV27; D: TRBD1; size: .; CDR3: CASRFRQGITYNSPLHF; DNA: TGTGCCAGCAGATTCAGACAGGGGATCACCTATAATTCACCCCTCCACTTT
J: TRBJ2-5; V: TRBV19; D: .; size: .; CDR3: CASSIETAETQYF; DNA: TGTGCCAGTAGTATAGAGACAGCAGAGACCCAGTACTTC
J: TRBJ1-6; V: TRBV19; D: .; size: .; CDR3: CASSMGGGNSPLHF; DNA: TGTGCCAGTAGTATGGGCGGGGGTAATTCACCCCTCCACTTT
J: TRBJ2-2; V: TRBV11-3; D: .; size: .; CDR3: CASRDSANTGELFF; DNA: TGTGCCAGCAGGGACAGCGCGAACACCGGGGAGCTGTTTTTT
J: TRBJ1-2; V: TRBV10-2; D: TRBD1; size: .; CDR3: CASSVDRGYYGYTF; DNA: TGCGCCAGCAGTGTGGACAGGGGGTACTATGGCTACACCTTC
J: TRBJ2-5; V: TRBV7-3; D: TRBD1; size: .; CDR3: CASSRDRGETQYF; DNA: TGTGCCAGCAGCCGGGACAGGGGGGAGACCCAGTACTTC
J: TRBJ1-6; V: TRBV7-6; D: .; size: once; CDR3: CASSLRVSYNSPLHF; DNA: TGTGCCAGCAGCTTGAGGGTTTCCTATAATTCACCCCTCCACTTT
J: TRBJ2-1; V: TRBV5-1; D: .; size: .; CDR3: CASSARADSSYNEQFF; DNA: TGCGCCAGCAGCGCCCGAGCGGACAGCTCCTACAATGAGCAGTTCTTC
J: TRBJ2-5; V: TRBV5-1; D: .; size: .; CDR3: CASSSGAKTQYF; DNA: TGCGCCAGCAGCTCCGGGGCGAAGACCCAGTACTTC
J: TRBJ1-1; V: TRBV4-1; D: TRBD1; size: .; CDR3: CASSHRDRGTEAFF; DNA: TGCGCCAGCAGCCACCGGGACAGGGGCACTGAAGCTTTCTTT
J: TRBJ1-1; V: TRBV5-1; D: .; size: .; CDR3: CASSLAGPLGTEAFF; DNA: TGCGCCAGCAGCTTGGCCGGGCCCCTGGGCACTGAAGCTTTCTTT
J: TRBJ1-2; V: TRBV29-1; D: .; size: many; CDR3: CSVEDRPSGYTF; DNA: TGCAGCGTGGAGGACAGACCATCCGGCTACACCTTC
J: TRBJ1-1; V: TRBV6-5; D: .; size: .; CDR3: CASSLGSTGSTEAFF; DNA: TGTGCCAGCAGTTTGGGGTCAACAGGGTCCACTGAAGCTTTCTTT
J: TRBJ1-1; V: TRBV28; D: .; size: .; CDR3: CASTGGVANTEAFF; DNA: TGTGCCAGCACCGGGGGGGTGGCGAACACTGAAGCTTTCTTT
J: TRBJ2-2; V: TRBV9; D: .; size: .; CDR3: CASSEGPQYTGELFF; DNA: TGTGCCAGCAGCGAGGGTCCACAATACACCGGGGAGCTGTTTTTT
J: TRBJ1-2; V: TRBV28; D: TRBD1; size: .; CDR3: CASRDGQGDGYTF; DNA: TGTGCCAGCAGAGATGGACAGGGGGACGGCTACACCTTC
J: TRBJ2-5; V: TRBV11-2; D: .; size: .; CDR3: CASSLVGQIETQYF; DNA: TGTGCCAGCAGCTTAGTCGGACAAATTGAGACCCAGTACTTC
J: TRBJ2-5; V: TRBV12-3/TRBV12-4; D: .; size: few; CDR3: CASSFLETQYF; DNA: TGTGCCAGCAGTTTTCTTGAGACCCAGTACTTC
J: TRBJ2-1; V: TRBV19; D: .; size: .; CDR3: CASISRGHEQFF; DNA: TGTGCCAGTATCTCGAGGGGTCATGAGCAGTTCTTC
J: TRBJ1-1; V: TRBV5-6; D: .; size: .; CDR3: CASSLPRATEAFF; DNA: TGTGCCAGCAGCTTACCCAGAGCCACTGAAGCTTTCTTT
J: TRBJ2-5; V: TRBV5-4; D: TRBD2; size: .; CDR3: CASSLEGGGARLAETQYF; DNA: TGTGCCAGCAGCTTGGAGGGCGGGGGGGCTAGGTTGGCAGAGACCCAGTACTTC
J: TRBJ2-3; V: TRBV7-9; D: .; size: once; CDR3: CASSLASSRTDTQYF; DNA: TGTGCCAGCAGCTTAGCCAGCTCCCGCACAGATACGCAGTATTTT
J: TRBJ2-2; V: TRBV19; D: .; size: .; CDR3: CASSMVAVNTGELFF; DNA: TGTGCCAGTAGTATGGTAGCGGTGAACACCGGGGAGCTGTTTTTT
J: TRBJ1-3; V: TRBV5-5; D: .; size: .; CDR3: CASSSDWRPGNTIYF; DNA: TGTGCCAGCAGCTCGGACTGGCGACCCGGAAACACCATATATTTT
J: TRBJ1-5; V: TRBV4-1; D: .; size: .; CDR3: CASSQGTGDYQPQHF; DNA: TGCGCCAGCAGCCAAGGTACGGGGGACTATCAGCCCCAGCATTTT
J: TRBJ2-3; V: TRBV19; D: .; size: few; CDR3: CASKAGTGTDTQYF; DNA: TGTGCCAGTAAAGCCGGGACGGGCACAGATACGCAGTATTTT
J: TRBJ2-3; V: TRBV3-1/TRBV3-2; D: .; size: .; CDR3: CASSREAAGLRTTQYF; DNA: TGTGCCAGCAGCCGGGAAGCGGCAGGCCTGCGGACAACGCAGTATTTT
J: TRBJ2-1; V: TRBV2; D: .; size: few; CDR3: CASTESWEQFF; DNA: TGTGCCAGCACCGAGAGTTGGGAGCAGTTCTTC
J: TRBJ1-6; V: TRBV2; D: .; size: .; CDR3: CASSEGRRASPLHF; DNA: TGTGCCAGCAGTGAAGGTAGAAGGGCTTCACCCCTCCACTTT
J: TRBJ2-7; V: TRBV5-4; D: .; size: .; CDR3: CASSFNGAYEQYF; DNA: TGTGCCAGCAGCTTTAACGGGGCCTACGAGCAGTACTTC
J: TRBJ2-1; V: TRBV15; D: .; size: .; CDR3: CATRRDVGEQFF; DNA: TGTGCCACCAGGAGGGACGTTGGTGAGCAGTTCTTC
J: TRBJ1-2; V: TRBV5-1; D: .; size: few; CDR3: CASSLGDNGEGGTF; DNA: TGCGCCAGCAGCTTGGGGGACAACGGTGAAGGGGGCACCTTC
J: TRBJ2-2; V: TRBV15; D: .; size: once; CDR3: CATSREGTANTGELFF; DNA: TGTGCCACCAGCAGAGAGGGGACCGCGAACACCGGGGAGCTGTTTTTT
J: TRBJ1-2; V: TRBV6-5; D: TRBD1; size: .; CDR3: CASSPGQALGAYTF; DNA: TGTGCCAGCAGTCCCGGACAGGCCCTGGGGGCCTACACCTTC
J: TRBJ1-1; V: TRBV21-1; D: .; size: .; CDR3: CASRMDTINTEAFF; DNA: TGTGCCAGCAGGATGGACACCATAAACACTGAAGCTTTCTTT
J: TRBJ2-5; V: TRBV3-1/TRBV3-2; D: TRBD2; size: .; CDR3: CASSLGGTDQETQYF; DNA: TGTGCCAGCAGCCTCGGGGGGACCGACCAAGAGACCCAGTACTTC
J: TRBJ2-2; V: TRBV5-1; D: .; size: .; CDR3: CASKRGALNTGELFF; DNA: TGCGCCAGCAAAAGGGGAGCACTGAACACCGGGGAGCTGTTTTTT
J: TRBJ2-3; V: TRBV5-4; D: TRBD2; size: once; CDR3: CASSSKLAVGTDTQYF; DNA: TGTGCCAGCAGCTCGAAGCTAGCGGTAGGGACAGATACGCAGTATTTT
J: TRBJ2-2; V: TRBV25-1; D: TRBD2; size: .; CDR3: CASSEWLAGDTGELFF; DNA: TGTGCCAGCAGTGAATGGTTAGCGGGGGACACCGGGGAGCTGTTTTTT
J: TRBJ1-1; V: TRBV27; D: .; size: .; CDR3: CASSPSTPNTEAFF; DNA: TGTGCCAGCAGCCCCTCAACCCCCAACACTGAAGCTTTCTTT
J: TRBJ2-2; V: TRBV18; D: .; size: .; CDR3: CASSTNTGELFF; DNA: TGTGCCAGCTCAACGAACACCGGGGAGCTGTTTTTT
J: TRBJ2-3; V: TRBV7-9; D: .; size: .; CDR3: CASSPGERTDTQYF; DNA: TGTGCCAGCAGCCCCGGGGAGCGGACAGATACGCAGTATTTT
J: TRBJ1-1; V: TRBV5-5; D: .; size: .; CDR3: CASSLWLRDTEAFF; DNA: TGTGCCAGCAGCTTGTGGCTTAGGGACACTGAAGCTTTCTTT
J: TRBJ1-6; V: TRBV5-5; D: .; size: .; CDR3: CASTPFLSTDSYNSPLHF; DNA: TGTGCCAGCACCCCCTTTCTGTCCACAGACTCCTATAATTCACCCCTCCACTTT